The T cell receptor beta chain described here comes from a study of early T cells in non-severe SARS-CoV-2 infection. For the study at large: Chains were unpaired, as sequencing was done on bulk RNA from unsorted whole blood.

The protocol attached unique molecular identifiers to individual cDNA molecules. TCRdb redid the calling of the 5' RACE reads with MiXCR, one entry per CDR3 protein. Counted here are some 57,000 distinct CDR3 sequences, under 8.5% occurring once; the ten biggest clones make up around 4.5%. Per germline, CDR1 MNHEY and CDR2 SVGAGI. The V and J ends lost 5 bases and 0 bases, in that order; junction bases with no gene match: 8. This CDR3 spans 18 amino acids. The material sequenced was whole blood. V and J are TRBV6-5 and TRBJ2-1; the match to TRBD2 covers 12 bases. The receptor was isolated from an adult who was a healthcare worker with PCR-confirmed SARS-CoV-2 infection or an uninfected control (not recorded which). The CDR3 region is CASSPLAGGDSSYNEQFF. The CDR3 DNA is TGTGCCAGCAGTCCTCTAGCGGGAGGGGACAGCTCCTACAATGAGCAGTTCTTC.